The 6 T cell receptor beta chains in this list originate from one sample, sequenced in a study of identifying expanded T cells in peripheral blood. The data were produced by immunoSEQ multiplex PCR, yet TCRdb's version contains in-frame clones alone and is incomplete. The sample lists about 110,000 clones, approximately 90% occurring once. Sequencing was performed on blood. Source of these receptors: a person between 18 and 75 years old in good health.

This clone was observed a handful of times. CDR3 loop: CASSPGTAQETQYF. CDR3 DNA: TGTGCCAGCAGCCCAGGGACAGCCCAAGAGACCCAGTACTTC. The rearrangement uses TRBV7-9 and TRBJ2-5, with 7 positions matching TRBD1. V shed 5 bases, J shed 1 base, and the junction held 4 bases outside the gene matches. Germline values: CDR1 SEHNR, CDR2 FQNEAQ (reference sequence). The CDR3 covers 14 residues.

In this sample, this clone turned up once. The V gene is TRBV5-1, the J gene TRBJ2-3; D is undetermined. The CDR3 has 12 residues. Germline loops: CDR1 SGHRS, CDR2 YFSETQ. The V end lost 2 bases, the J end lost 6 bases, and 7 bases lay between the germline ends. The CDR3 nucleotides are TGCGCCAGCAGCTTACCGAGTGATACGCAGTATTTT. Encoded protein: CASSLPSDTQYF.

The chain employs TRBV27 and TRBJ2-7; 8 bases fit TRBD1. CDR1 is MNHEY, CDR2 SMNVEV, per germline (reference sequence). This CDR3 has 16 residues. Trimming cost V 5 bases and J 0 bases; bases outside gene matches: 9. For the CDR3, the DNA is TGTGCCAGCAGTACTGACAGGGGCCGTAGCTCCTACGAGCAGTACTTC. It translates to CASSTDRGRSSYEQYF.

The chain combines TRBV4-3 with TRBJ2-3; 7 bases line up with TRBD2. This CDR3 has 18 amino acids. V dropped 0 bases and J dropped 5; count of bases not matched to a gene: 14. Germline values: CDR1 LGHNA, CDR2 YSLEER. CDR3 in amino acids: CASSQDQRGTAFGDTQYF. The CDR3 DNA follows: TGCGCCAGCAGCCAAGATCAGCGGGGAACAGCCTTCGGAGATACGCAGTATTTT.

This chain uses TRBV28 with TRBJ1-2, with D maybe TRBD1 (6 bases). Looked up from germline, CDR1 is MDHEN and CDR2 is SYDVKM. The V and J ends lost 5 bases and 4 bases respectively, with 14 bases between them. The CDR3 spans 14 residues. CDR3 region: CASSHAQGIYGYTF. The CDR3 DNA is TGTGCCAGCAGTCACGCACAGGGTATCTATGGCTACACCTTC.

The chain employs TRBV27 and TRBJ1-6; TRBD1 aligns across 8 bases. With 1 base clipped from V and 0 bases from J, the junction kept 8 bases outside the gene matches. Germline V lookup: CDR1 MNHEY, CDR2 SMNVEV (reference sequence). This CDR3 is built from 19 residues. This chain's CDR3 is CASSLFARTGSSYNSPLHF. In DNA, the CDR3 is TGTGCCAGCAGTTTATTCGCCCGGACAGGGAGCTCCTATAATTCACCCCTCCACTTT.